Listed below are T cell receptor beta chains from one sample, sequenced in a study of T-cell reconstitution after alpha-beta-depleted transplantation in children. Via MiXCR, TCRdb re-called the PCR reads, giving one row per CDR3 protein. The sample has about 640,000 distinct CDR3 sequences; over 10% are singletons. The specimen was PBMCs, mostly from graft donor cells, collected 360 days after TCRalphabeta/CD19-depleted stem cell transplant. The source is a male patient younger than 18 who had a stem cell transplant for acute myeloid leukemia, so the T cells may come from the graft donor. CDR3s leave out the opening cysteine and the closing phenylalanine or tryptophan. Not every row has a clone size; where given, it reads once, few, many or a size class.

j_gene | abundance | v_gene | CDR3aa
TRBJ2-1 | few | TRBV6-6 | ASSPRGFNEQF
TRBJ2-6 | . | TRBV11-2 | ASSHLIRGGSGANVLT
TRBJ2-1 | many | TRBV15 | ATSIRYNEQF
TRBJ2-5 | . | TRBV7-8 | ASSLLDPPWETQY
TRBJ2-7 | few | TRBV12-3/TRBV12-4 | ASSFPGQGSGNCEQY
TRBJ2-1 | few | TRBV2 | ASRARGGTYNEQF
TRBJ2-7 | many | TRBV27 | ASSLAGGRSSYEQY
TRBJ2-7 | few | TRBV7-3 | ASSLTSGRSHEQY
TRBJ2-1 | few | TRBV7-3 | ASSLTPLGDYYNEQF
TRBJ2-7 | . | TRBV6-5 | ASSYLGLTTYEQY
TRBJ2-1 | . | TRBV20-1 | SAPLGGPESYNEQF
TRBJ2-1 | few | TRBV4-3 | ASSQYLAEQT
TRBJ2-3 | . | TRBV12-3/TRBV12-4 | ASRFSGTDTQY
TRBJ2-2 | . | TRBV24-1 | ATSEPWEGPNTGELF
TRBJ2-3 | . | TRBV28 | ASSQQGALPTDTQY
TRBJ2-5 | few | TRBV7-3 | ASSLKTDGTDETQY
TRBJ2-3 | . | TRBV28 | ASSATGVGTDTQY
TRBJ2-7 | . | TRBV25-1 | ASGRQGRYEQY
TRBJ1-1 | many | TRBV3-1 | ASSSVVNTEAF
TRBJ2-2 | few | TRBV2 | ASSETGMRLRNTGELF
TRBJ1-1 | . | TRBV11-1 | ASSLPWDREEGNTEAF
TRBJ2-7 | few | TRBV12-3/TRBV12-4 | ASRQTSGGEQY
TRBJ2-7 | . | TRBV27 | ASSLFRDRVYEQY
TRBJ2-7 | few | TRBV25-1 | ASTRIGEDGVSYEQY
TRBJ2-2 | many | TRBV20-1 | SASPGRGSGELF
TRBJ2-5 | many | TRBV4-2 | ASSQGTSGSQETQY
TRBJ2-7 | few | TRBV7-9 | ASSLRDLPGDEQY
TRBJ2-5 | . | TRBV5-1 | ASSSPGRQIQETQY
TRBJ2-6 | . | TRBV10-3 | AISDDRASGANVLT
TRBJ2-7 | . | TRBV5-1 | ASSLAWALRDRYEQY
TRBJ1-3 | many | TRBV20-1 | SARREGLGNTIY
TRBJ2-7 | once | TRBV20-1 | SARAWGRLIYEQY
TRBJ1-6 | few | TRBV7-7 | ASSFPDRSSYNSPLH
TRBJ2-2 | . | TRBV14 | ASSQVPRTGELF
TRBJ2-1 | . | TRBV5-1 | ASSLGPGPLREQF
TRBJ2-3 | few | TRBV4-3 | ASSQESAGLSTDTQY
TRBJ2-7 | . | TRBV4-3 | ASSHRGRMEQY
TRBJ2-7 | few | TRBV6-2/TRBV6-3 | ASSPHSGLVYEQY
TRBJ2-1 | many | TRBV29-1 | SVAGTGYNEQF
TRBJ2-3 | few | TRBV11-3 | ASSITMGLAGTTDTQY
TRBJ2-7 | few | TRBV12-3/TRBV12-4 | ASSLGPGGSGLEQY
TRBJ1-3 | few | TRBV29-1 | SVEEPGFISGNTIY
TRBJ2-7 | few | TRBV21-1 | ASSKFAGESTHPYEQY
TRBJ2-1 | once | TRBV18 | ASSLGRPGTHNEQF
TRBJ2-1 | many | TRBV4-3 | ASSPLGLAGDRYNEQF
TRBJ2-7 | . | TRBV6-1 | ASLRGAGGEQY
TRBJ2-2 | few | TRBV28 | ASSFGLASPNTGELF
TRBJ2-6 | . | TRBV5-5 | ASSPGLGVPGANVLT
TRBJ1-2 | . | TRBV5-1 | ASSLERFYGYT
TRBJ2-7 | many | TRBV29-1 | SVGEGRERGYEQY
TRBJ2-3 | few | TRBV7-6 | ASSQPGTTDTQY
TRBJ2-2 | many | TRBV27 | ASSFRVAGELF
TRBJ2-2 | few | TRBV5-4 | ASSLSDPGTSGNAGELF
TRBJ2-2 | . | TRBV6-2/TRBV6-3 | ASSLQGSVSAGELF
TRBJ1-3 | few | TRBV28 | ASEGGEGGNTIY